This T cell receptor beta chain was captured by sequencing in a study of cytomegalovirus exposure and HLA in healthy donors. Background on the study: The same platform as the approximately 730 first-cohort repertoires was used for the 130 or so validation repertoires, a later analysis reported. Study-wide findings and caveats: The study listed about 150 cytomegalovirus-associated TCR beta chains. Reports indicated that the classifier achieved high specificity and sensitivity in diagnosing cytomegalovirus status.

TCRdb keeps only in-frame clones here, not all; method: immunoSEQ multiplex PCR. This table holds over 200,000 clones, 70% to 90% found once. Trimming shortened V by 2 bases and J by 1 base, and 10 bases separated the two germline ends. The CDR3 length is 14 residues. Germline CDR1 and CDR2: GTSNPN and SVGIG (reference sequence). About this clone itself: What it recognizes is unknown.

Sample: PBMCs. The V and J genes are TRBV30 and TRBJ2-3; D remains ambiguous. The receptor was derived from a woman aged 18-30 years in good health and CMV-seronegative. The DNA of the CDR3 is TGTGCCTGGAGTCCCAAAAGCGGCACAGATACGCAGTATTTT. Its translation: CAWSPKSGTDTQYF.